The 16 T cell receptor beta chains below all came from one sample that was sequenced in a study of T cell responses to AZD1222 COVID-19 vaccine. Clones were read by immunoSEQ multiplex PCR, and TCRdb kept only the in-frame ones, dropping some. The table includes more than 150,000 clones, about nine tenths detected once. Here the sequenced sample was peripheral blood, taken on day 0 of AZD1222 vaccination. The receptor source for this set is an adult in good health.

The chain combines TRBV28 with TRBJ1-1, with a tentative D call TRBD1 (5 bases). V gave up 2 bases and J gave up 4 bases, with 17 bases separating them. There are 16 residues in the CDR3. Germline V gives CDR1 MDHEN, CDR2 SYDVKM. The CDR3 sequence: CASSLPRQPLVTEAFF. In DNA, the CDR3 is TGTGCCAGCAGTTTACCCAGACAGCCCCTGGTCACTGAAGCTTTCTTT. Looking up the rest from reference TRBV28 and TRBJ1-1 gives the full variable domain: DVKVTQSSRYLVKRTGEKVFLECVQDMDHENMFWYRQDPGLGLRLIYFSYDVKMKEKGDIPEGYSVSREKKERFSLILESASTNQTSMYLCASSLPRQPLVTEAFFGQGTRLTVV.

This chain joins TRBV28 and TRBJ2-3, with D perhaps matching TRBD2 (7 bases). V was clipped by 5 bases and J by 11 bases, with 26 bases between them. This CDR3 contains 16 residues. CDR1 and CDR2 (germline): MDHEN, SYDVKM. The CDR3 DNA follows: TGTGCCAGCAGTCCCCATTGGGAAGGGGGGGGCGTGGGGCAGTATTTT. This gives the protein CASSPHWEGGGVGQYF.

A word on this clone: Other DNA variants within this sample encode the same CDR3. The rearrangement links TRBV29-1 to TRBJ2-5, with D hard to call. This CDR3 contains 12 residues. Per the germline V gene, CDR1 is SQVTM and CDR2 is ANQGSEA. V dropped 4 bases and J dropped 1 base, with 7 bases sitting between them. The CDR3 reads CSVGGGQETQYF. The CDR3, as DNA: TGCAGCGTTGGTGGCGGCCAAGAGACCCAGTACTTC.

The chain joins TRBV6-4 to TRBJ2-5; TRBD2 agrees at 9 bases. CDR1 is MRHNA, CDR2 SNTAGT, per germline. The V segment lost 4 bases and the J segment 0 bases; nucleotides outside the gene matches: 3. CDR3 length equals 15 residues. The CDR3 protein is CASSGASGDQETQYF. CDR3 sequence (DNA): TGTGCCAGCAGTGGGGCTAGCGGGGACCAAGAGACCCAGTACTTC.

This clone was counted once. The chain combines TRBV7-2 with TRBJ2-5; 14 positions match TRBD2. J was trimmed by 4 bases and V by 4 bases; bases with no gene match: 5. The CDR3 has 16 residues. CDR1 SGHTA and CDR2 FQGNSA come from the germline V gene. CDR3 DNA sequence: TGTGCCAGCAGCTCCCGACTAGCGGGGGGGCTAGAGACCCAGTACTTC. This sequence encodes CASSSRLAGGLETQYF.

The gene calls are TRBV3-1 (or the pseudogene TRBV3-2) and TRBJ1-2; D may be TRBD1 (5 bases). V lost 0 bases, J lost 3 bases, and 17 bases lay in between. Germline CDR1 reads LGHDT; CDR2 reads YNNKEL (reference sequence). This CDR3 has 17 residues. CDR3 in DNA: TGTGCCAGCAGCCAAGATCGGGCGCAGACGGGGCACTATGGCTACACCTTC. Its protein product is CASSQDRAQTGHYGYTF.

DNA for the CDR3: TGTGCCAGCAGCCGCACAGGGGACAGCTACCAAGAGACCCAGTACTTC. Its translation: CASSRTGDSYQETQYF. The chain combines TRBV7-9 with TRBJ2-5; 7 positions agree with TRBD1. The CDR3 sequence is 16 residues long. The J segment lost 0 bases and the V segment lost 5 bases, leaving 9 bases of the junction unmatched. CDR1 and CDR2 from the germline V gene are SEHNR and FQNEAQ (reference sequence). The full variable domain, completed using reference TRBV7-9 and TRBJ2-5, is DTGVSQNPRHKITKRGQNVTFRCDPISEHNRLYWYRQTLGQGPEFLTYFQNEAQLEKSRLLSDRFSAERPKGSFSTLEIQRTEQGDSAMYLCASSRTGDSYQETQYFGPGTRLLVL.

V is TRBV18 and J is TRBJ1-1; D is ambiguous. Trimming removed 1 base from V and 1 base from J, with 7 bases in between. The CDR3 totals 14 residues. Germline V gives CDR1 KGHSH, CDR2 LQKENI. CDR3 sequence (DNA): TGTGCCAGCTCACCACAGGCAGGGAACACTGAAGCTTTCTTT. Protein sequence: CASSPQAGNTEAFF.

CDR3 residues: CASSPPGSRGDQYF. CDR3 DNA: TGTGCCAGCAGCCCGCCCGGGTCACGGGGGGACCAGTACTTC. The V and J genes are TRBV7-2 and TRBJ2-5; 7 bases align to TRBD2. Trimming took 5 bases from V and 10 from J; bases not matched to a gene: 13. This CDR3 comprises 14 residues. Germline V gene lookup returns CDR1 SGHTA and CDR2 FQGNSA.

The V and J genes are TRBV2 and TRBJ2-5; the match to TRBD2 covers 9 bases. The CDR3 is 16 amino acids. The V and J ends lost 7 bases and 4 bases, in that order; junction bases with no gene match: 13. Germline loops: CDR1 SNHLY, CDR2 FYNNEI. The CDR3 coding sequence is TGTGCCAGCATCGAAAGGGCTAGCGGGGTACCAGAGACCCAGTACTTC. Translated: CASIERASGVPETQYF.

This chain connects TRBV27 to TRBJ1-2; a possible D gene is TRBD1 (5 bases). Trimming removed 4 bases at V and 5 bases at J, with 11 bases between. This CDR3 is 13 amino acids long. Germline values: CDR1 MNHEY, CDR2 SMNVEV (reference sequence). CDR3 bases: TGTGCCAGCAGTTCGCATCAGGGTTATGGCTACACCTTC. Its translation is CASSSHQGYGYTF.

The chain links TRBV5-4 to TRBJ2-1; 13 bases line up with TRBD2. The CDR3 consists of 17 residues. The V segment lost 5 bases and the J segment 1 base; nucleotides outside the gene matches: 6. CDR1 SGHNT and CDR2 YYREEE come from the germline V gene (reference sequence). The CDR3 region has the DNA TGTGCCAGCAGACGGACTAGCGGGGGTAGGTCCTACAATGAGCAGTTCTTC. Protein sequence: CASRRTSGGRSYNEQFF.

The J gene is TRBJ1-4, the V gene TRBV7-9; D possibly corresponds to TRBD1 (5 bases). Germline values: CDR1 SEHNR, CDR2 FQNEAQ (reference sequence). The V end lost 3 bases, the J end lost 6 bases, and 14 bases lay between the germline ends. The CDR3 extends over 15 amino acids. CDR3 DNA: TGTGCCAGCAGCTTTGCCGGAGAGGGGTATGAAAAACTGTTTTTT. Its protein product is CASSFAGEGYEKLFF.

The rearrangement uses TRBV5-5 and TRBJ2-7, with D perhaps TRBD2 (6 bases). Germline V gene sequence: CDR1 SGHKS, CDR2 YYEKEE (reference sequence). Trimming shortened V by 0 bases and J by 2 bases, and 15 bases separated the two germline ends. The CDR3 has 16 amino acids. CDR3 in amino acids: CASSLDPGTATYEQYF. Here the CDR3 DNA reads TGTGCCAGCAGCTTGGATCCCGGGACTGCTACCTACGAGCAGTACTTC.

A single count supports this clone. This chain uses TRBV2 with TRBJ1-4; D gene ambiguous. CDR1 and CDR2 from the germline V gene are SNHLY and FYNNEI. Deletions cut 5 bases from V and 10 bases from J, with 17 bases between. The CDR3 runs to 14 residues. The CDR3 spells CASSRSGVLGKLFF. CDR3 DNA sequence: TGTGCCAGCAGTCGTAGTGGGGTTCTGGGAAAACTGTTTTTT.

The V call is TRBV5-1, the J call TRBJ1-2; unclear D gene. CDR1 and CDR2 from the germline V gene are SGHRS and YFSETQ. CDR3 length: 16 amino acids. The V end lost 2 bases, the J end lost 0 bases, and 14 bases lay between the germline ends. The CDR3 reads CASSLGSLGSNYGYTF. Here the CDR3 DNA reads TGCGCCAGCAGCTTAGGGTCACTCGGGTCTAACTATGGCTACACCTTC.